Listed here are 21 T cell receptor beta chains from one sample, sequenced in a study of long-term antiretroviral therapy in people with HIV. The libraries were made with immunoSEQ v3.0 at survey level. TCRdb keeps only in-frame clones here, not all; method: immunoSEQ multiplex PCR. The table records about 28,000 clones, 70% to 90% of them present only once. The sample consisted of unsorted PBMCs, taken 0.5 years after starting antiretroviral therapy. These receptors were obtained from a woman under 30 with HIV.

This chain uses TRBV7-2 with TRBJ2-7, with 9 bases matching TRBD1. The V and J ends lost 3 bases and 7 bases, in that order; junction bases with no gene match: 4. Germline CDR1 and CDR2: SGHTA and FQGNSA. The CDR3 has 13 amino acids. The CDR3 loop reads CASSFGQGQEQYF. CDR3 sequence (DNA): TGTGCCAGCAGCTTCGGACAGGGGCAAGAGCAGTACTTC.

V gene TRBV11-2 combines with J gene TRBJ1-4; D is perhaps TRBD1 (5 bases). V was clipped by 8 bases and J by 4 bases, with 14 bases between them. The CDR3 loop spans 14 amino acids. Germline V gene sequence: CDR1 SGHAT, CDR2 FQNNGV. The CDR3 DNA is TGTGCCAGCGTACGGGGAGGGGTTAATGAAAAACTGTTTTTT. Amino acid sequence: CASVRGGVNEKLFF.

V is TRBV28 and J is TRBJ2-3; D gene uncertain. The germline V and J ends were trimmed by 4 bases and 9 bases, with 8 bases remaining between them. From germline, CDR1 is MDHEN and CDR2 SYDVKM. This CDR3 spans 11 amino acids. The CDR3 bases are TGTGCCAGCAGTTCCACTCTAACGCAGTATTTT. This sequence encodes CASSSTLTQYF. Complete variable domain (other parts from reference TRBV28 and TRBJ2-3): DVKVTQSSRYLVKRTGEKVFLECVQDMDHENMFWYRQDPGLGLRLIYFSYDVKMKEKGDIPEGYSVSREKKERFSLILESASTNQTSMYLCASSSTLTQYFGPGTRLTVL.

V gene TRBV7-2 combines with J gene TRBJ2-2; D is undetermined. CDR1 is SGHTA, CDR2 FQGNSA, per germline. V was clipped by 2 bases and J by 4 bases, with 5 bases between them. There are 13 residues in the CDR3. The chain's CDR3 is CASSLMGTGELFF. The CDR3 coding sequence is TGTGCCAGCAGCTTAATGGGCACCGGGGAGCTGTTTTTT.

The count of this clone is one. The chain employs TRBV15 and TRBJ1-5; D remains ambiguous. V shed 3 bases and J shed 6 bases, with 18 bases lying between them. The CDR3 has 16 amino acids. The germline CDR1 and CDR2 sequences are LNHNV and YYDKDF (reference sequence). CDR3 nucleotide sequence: TGTGCCACCAGCAGTACAGTAAGTAAGTTTCGTCAGCCCCAGCATTTT. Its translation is CATSSTVSKFRQPQHF.

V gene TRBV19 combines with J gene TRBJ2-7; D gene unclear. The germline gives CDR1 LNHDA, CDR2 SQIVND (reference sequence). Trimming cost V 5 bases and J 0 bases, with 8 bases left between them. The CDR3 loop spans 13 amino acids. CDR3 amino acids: CASSEESSYEQYF. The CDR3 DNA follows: TGTGCCAGTAGTGAAGAGTCCTCCTACGAGCAGTACTTC.

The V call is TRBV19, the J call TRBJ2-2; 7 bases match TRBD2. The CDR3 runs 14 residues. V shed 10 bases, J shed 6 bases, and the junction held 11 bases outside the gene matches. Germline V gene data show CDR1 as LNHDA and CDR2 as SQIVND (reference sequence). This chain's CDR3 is CATFGGRAAGELFF. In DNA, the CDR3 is TGTGCCACCTTTGGCGGGAGAGCTGCCGGGGAGCTGTTTTTT. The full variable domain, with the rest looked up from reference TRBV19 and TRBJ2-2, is DGGITQSPKYLFRKEGQNVTLSCEQNLNHDAMYWYRQDPGQGLRLIYYSQIVNDFQKGDIAEGYSVSREKKESFPLTVTSAQKNPTAFYLCATFGGRAAGELFFGEGSRLTVL.

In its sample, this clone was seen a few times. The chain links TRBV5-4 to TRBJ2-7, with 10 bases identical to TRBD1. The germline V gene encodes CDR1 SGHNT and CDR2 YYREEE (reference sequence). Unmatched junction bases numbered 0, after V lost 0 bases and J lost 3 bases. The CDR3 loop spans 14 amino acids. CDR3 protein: CASSLGTGGYEQYF. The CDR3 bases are TGTGCCAGCAGCTTGGGGACAGGGGGCTACGAGCAGTACTTC.

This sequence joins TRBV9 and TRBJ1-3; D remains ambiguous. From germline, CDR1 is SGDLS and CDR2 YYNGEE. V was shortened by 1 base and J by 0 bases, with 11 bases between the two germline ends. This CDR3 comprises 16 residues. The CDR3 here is CASSVTPRSSGNTIYF. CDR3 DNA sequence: TGTGCCAGCAGCGTAACCCCCCGGAGCTCTGGAAACACCATATATTTT.

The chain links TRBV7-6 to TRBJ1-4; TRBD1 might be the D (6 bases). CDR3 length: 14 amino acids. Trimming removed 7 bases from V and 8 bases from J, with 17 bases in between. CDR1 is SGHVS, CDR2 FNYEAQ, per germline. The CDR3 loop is CASTNRALGEKLFF. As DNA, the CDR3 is TGTGCCAGCACCAACAGGGCCTTGGGCGAAAAACTGTTTTTT. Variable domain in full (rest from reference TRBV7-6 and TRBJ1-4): GAGVSQSPRYKVTKRGQDVALRCDPISGHVSLYWYRQALGQGPEFLTYFNYEAQQDKSGLPNDRFSAERPEGSISTLTIQRTEQRDSAMYRCASTNRALGEKLFFGSGTQLSVL.

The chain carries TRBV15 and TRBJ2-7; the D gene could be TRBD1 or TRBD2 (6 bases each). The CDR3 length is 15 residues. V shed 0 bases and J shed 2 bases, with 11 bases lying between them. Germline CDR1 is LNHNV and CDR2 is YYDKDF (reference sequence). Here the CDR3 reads CATSRDAGEAYEQYF. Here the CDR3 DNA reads TGTGCCACCAGCAGAGACGCAGGGGAGGCCTACGAGCAGTACTTC.

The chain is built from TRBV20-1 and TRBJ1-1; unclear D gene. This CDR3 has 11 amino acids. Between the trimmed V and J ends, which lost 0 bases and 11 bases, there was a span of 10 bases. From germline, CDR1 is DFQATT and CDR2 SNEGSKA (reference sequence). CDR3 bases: TGCAGTGCTAGAGATCTCGGTCCTGCTTTCTTT. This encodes CSARDLGPAFF.

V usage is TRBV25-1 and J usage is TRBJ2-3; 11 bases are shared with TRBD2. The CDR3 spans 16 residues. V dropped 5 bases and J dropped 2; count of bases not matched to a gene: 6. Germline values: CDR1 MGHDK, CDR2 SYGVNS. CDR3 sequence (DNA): TGTGCCAGCAGTAAGGGACTAGCGGCCCCCACAGATACGCAGTATTTT. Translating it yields CASSKGLAAPTDTQYF.

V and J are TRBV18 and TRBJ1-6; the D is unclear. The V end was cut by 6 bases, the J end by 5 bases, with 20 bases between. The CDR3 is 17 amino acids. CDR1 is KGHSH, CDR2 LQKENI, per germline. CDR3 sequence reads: CASSLNREGEHNSPLHF. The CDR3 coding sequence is TGTGCCAGCTCCCTGAATCGGGAGGGTGAACATAATTCACCCCTCCACTTT. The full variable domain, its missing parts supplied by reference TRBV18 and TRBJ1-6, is NAGVMQNPRHLVRRRGQEARLRCSPMKGHSHVYWYRQLPEEGLKFMVYLQKENIIDESGMPKERFSAEFPKEGPSILRIQQVVRGDSAAYFCASSLNREGEHNSPLHFGNGTRLTVT.

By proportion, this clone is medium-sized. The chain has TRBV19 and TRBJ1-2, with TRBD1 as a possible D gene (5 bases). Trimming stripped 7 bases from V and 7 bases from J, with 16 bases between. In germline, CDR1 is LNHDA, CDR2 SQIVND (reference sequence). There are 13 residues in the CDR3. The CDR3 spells CASTPGPGLGYTF. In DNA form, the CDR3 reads TGTGCCAGTACCCCTGGTCCGGGGCTTGGCTACACCTTC.

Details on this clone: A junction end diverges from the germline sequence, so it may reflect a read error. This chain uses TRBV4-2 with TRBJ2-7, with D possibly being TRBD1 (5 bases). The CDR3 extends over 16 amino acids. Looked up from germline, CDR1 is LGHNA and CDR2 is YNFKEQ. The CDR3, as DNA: TGTGCCAGCAGCGAAGATCCCAGAGGACATTCCTACGAGCAGTACTTC. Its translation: CASSEDPRGHSYEQYF.

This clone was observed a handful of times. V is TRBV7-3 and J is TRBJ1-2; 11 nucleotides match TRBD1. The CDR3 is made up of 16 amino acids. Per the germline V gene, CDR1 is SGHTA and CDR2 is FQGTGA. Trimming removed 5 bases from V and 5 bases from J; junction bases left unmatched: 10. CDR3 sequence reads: CASSPAAGTGGYGYTF. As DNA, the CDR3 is TGTGCCAGCAGCCCAGCCGCCGGGACAGGGGGATATGGCTACACCTTC.

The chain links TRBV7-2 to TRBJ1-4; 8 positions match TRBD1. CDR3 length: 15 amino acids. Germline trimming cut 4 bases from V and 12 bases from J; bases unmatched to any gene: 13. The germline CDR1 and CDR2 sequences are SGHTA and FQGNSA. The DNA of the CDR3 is TGTGCCAGCAGCTCGGCTGGACAGGGTCATGCCCAACTGTTTTTT. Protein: CASSSAGQGHAQLFF.

The CDR3 protein is CASSKEGGIYEQYF. CDR3 DNA: TGTGCCAGCAGCAAAGAGGGGGGGATCTACGAGCAGTACTTC. The chain is built from TRBV21-1 and TRBJ2-7; TRBD2, as called in the table, went unchecked against the DNA. TRBV21-1 constitutes a pseudogene. The CDR3 consists of 14 residues.

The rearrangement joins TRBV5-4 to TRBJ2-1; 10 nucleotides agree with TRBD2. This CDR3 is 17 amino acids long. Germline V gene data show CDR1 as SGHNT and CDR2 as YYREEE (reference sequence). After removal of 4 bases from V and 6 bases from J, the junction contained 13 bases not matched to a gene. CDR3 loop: CASSPNRLAGVGNEQFF. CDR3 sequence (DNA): TGTGCCAGCAGCCCTAACAGGCTAGCGGGAGTTGGCAATGAGCAGTTCTTC.

CDR3 loop: CASSYNGGVYQPQHF. The CDR3 DNA reads as TGTGCCAGCAGTTATAATGGGGGAGTTTATCAGCCCCAGCATTTT. The rearrangement uses TRBV6-5 and TRBJ1-5, with TRBD1 as a possible D gene (5 bases). Deletions cut 3 bases from V and 5 bases from J, with 14 bases between. The CDR3 has 15 amino acids. Germline CDR1 MNHEY, CDR2 SVGAGI.